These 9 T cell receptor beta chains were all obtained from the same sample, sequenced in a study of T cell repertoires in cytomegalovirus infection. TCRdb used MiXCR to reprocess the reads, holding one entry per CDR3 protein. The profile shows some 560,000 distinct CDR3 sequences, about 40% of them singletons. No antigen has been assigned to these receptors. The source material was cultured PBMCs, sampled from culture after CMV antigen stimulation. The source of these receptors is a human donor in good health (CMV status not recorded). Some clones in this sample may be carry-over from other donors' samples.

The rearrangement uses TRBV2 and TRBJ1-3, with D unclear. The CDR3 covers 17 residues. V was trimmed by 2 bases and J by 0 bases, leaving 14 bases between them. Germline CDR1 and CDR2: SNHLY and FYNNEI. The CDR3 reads CASSEPPGPRSGNTIYF. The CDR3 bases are TGTGCCAGCAGTGAACCCCCAGGACCTCGCTCTGGAAACACCATATATTTT.

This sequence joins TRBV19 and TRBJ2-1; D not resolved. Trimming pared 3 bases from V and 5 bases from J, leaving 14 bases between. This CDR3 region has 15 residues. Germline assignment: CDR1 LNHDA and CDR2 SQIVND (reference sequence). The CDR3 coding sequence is TGTGCCAGTAGTATTATAAGGGATGGAGACAATGAGCAGTTCTTC. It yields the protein CASSIIRDGDNEQFF.

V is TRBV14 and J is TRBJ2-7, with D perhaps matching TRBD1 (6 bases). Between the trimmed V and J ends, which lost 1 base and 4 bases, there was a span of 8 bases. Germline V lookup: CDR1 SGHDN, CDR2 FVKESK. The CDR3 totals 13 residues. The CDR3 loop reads CASSQVQGYEQYF. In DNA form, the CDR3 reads TGTGCCAGCAGCCAAGTCCAGGGGTACGAGCAGTACTTC.

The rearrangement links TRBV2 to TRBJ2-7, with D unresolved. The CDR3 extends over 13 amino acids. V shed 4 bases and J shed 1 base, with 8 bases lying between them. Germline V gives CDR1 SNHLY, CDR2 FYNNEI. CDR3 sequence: CASSALISYEQYF. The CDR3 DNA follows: TGTGCCAGCAGTGCCCTCATTTCCTACGAGCAGTACTTC.

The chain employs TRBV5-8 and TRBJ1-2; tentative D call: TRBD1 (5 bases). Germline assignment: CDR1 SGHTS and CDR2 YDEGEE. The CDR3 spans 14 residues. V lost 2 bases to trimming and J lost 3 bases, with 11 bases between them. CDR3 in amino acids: CASSLEGLDYGYTF. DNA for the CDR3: TGTGCCAGCAGCTTAGAGGGGTTGGACTATGGCTACACCTTC.

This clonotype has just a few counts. The DNA for the CDR3 is TGTGCCAGCAGCTCACATCCTAGGGGGCGAGGCGGGGAAAAACTGTTTTTT. Its protein product is CASSSHPRGRGGEKLFF. V and J are TRBV4-2 and TRBJ1-4; 7 bases align to TRBD1. Germline V gene data show CDR1 as LGHNA and CDR2 as YNFKEQ. The V segment lost 5 bases and the J segment 8 bases; nucleotides outside the gene matches: 17. The CDR3 runs 17 residues.

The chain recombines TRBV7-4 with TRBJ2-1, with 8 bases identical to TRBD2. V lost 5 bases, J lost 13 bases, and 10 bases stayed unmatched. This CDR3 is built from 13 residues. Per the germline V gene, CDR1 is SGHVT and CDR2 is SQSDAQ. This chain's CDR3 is CASSLPGLAPQFF. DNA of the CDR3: TGTGCCAGCAGCCTGCCAGGACTAGCACCTCAGTTCTTC.

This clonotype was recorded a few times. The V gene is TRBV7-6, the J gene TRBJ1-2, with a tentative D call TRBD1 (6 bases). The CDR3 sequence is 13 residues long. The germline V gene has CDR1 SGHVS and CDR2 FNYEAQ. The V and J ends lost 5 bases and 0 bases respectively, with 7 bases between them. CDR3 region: CASSRQANYGYTF. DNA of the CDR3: TGTGCCAGCAGCCGACAGGCTAACTATGGCTACACCTTC.

The CDR3 is CASSGGPGDTQYF. The CDR3 coding sequence is TGTGCCAGTAGTGGGGGCCCTGGCGATACGCAGTATTTT. The chain joins TRBV19 to TRBJ2-3, with a weak D call TRBD1 (6 bases). Germline V CDR1 and CDR2: LNHDA, SQIVND (reference sequence). CDR3 length equals 13 residues. Trimming took 5 bases from V and 6 from J, leaving 12 bases between them.